This TCR beta chain comes out of a study of blood T cell repertoires in COVID-19. Overall study context: The United States, Italy and Spain were the sources of the acute and convalescent COVID-19 samples. From T cells, B-cell-depleted T cells, or PBMCs came the material, which was cDNA or gDNA.

V gave up 8 bases and J gave up 2 bases, with 13 bases separating them. Germline V gene lookup returns CDR1 ENHRY and CDR2 SYGVKD. The CDR3 has 13 residues. Authors' methods: For nucleated cells, counts were estimated from reference gene primer amplification. Assay: immunoSEQ multiplex PCR; the TCRdb copy retains only in-frame clones and omits some. V and J calls plus clone size are reproduced from that table; the DNA served to infer D and trimming. The top ten clones hold about 17% of a sample with roughly 60,000 clones, over 75% of them seen once. This clonotype was sampled from a human donor in a cohort sampled during active COVID-19. This rearrangement joins TRBV10-3 to TRBJ2-7; maybe TRBD1 (5 bases). The sample comprised peripheral blood. CDR3 sequence: CAIQAGPTYEQYF. CDR3 in DNA: TGTGCCATCCAGGCAGGGCCAACCTACGAGCAGTACTTC.